This T cell receptor beta chain was observed in a study of PD-1 blockade in classical Hodgkin lymphoma. Brentuximab vedotin exposure varied among the patients, all of whom had relapsed after autologous stem cell transplantation. Per the germline V gene, CDR1 is SGHVS and CDR2 is FQNEAQ. The trim removed 3 bases at V and 6 bases at J, leaving 10 bases unmatched. The CDR3 is 17 residues long. Generated by immunoSEQ multiplex PCR, the TCRdb table keeps only in-frame clones and is missing some. There are some 30,000 clones in the sample; around 67% occur only once, and 12% to 15% lies in the top ten. Concerning this clone itself: Its target is not known.

Study-level findings and limits: Relapsed/refractory patients reportedly had the lowest baseline TCR diversity, below newly diagnosed patients, who were below healthy donors. Possibly reflecting disease activity or prior therapy, repertoire differences have causes that remain undefined.

This specimen was peripheral blood mononuclear cells (PBMCs), taken before the second cycle of nivolumab. The J gene is TRBJ2-1, the V gene TRBV7-8; TRBD2 agrees at 11 bases. The receptor's source is a human donor with classical Hodgkin lymphoma. The CDR3 sequence: CASSFVLAGGLLNEQFF. The CDR3, as DNA: TGTGCCAGCAGCTTTGTGCTAGCGGGGGGACTACTCAATGAGCAGTTCTTC.